A selection of T cell receptor beta chains follows, all from one sample in a study of regulatory T cells in long-lasting Graves disease. TCRdb re-called the multiplex PCR reads through MiXCR, storing one row per CDR3 protein. The data show about half a million distinct CDR3 sequences, roughly 23% seen once. The material was peripheral blood mononuclear cells (PBMCs), obtained when the disease was refractory, from a patient treated with antithyroid drugs. The receptor set was obtained from a female donor with Graves disease. The CDR3 runs from the conserved cysteine through the conserved F or W. The order of the fields is V gene, clone size, CDR3 protein. Only some rows state a clone size, as once, few, many or a class for expanded clones.

>TRBV19|once
CASTPPGLVTEAFF
>TRBV7-2|many
CASSPRWYPYTF
>TRBV2|many
CASQGAGVTEAFF
>TRBV10-3|many
CAIRRGDGAEAFF
>TRBV20-1|few
CSAPRGQSSYGQYF
>TRBV6-2/TRBV6-3|many
CASNHDRGETQYF
>TRBV6-2/TRBV6-3|.
CASSYSTFHGYTF
>TRBV10-3|many
CATRVAGPETQYF
>TRBV12-3/TRBV12-4|many
CASSWTGGGYGYTF
>TRBV19|.
CASSMDPGQDNQPQHF
>TRBV11-2|.
CASSLQGLSYNEQFF
>TRBV28|many
CASSPTREAGANVLTF
>TRBV5-4|.
CASSNQRVETQYF
>TRBV6-5|few
CASSYGLMNTEAFF
>TRBV28|many
CASSTQTGSTFF
>TRBV2|few
CASSPLWDRNTEAFF
>TRBV28|.
CATRTGAYEQYF
>TRBV6-2/TRBV6-3|.
CASGDTFGVGNVLTF
>TRBV20-1|.
CSASLLAVTDTQYF
>TRBV7-2|few
CASSLGQPFYEQYF
>TRBV19|few
CASSIDLTGQGDAAFF
>TRBV4-1|many
CASSQAGTSRNEQYF
>TRBV20-1|.
CSARDVAGAYEQYF
>TRBV7-2|many
CASSPSQGVTSPLHF
>TRBV28|many
CASSFPGERYGYTF
>TRBV2|.
CASSGGGSYNEQFF
>TRBV7-8|many
CASSPRDRVDEKLFF
>TRBV19|few
CASRVQGSGTYEQYF
>TRBV7-2|many
CASSLGGAGLETQYF
>TRBV30|many
CAWRLNTEAFF
>TRBV7-2|.
CASSVQGAFSGNTIYF
>TRBV28|many
CASSFVQNSYEQYF
>TRBV6-5|many
CASSYSGTSGYGYTF
>TRBV30|.
CAWSGARFHGYTF
>TRBV20-1|few
CSAMAFGTTSYEQYF
>TRBV6-1|many
CASSNRTSLRRIETQYF
>TRBV15|many
CATSNTLGMNTEAFF
>TRBV7-9|many
CASSYRGSETQYF
>TRBV3-1|.
CASSPRRDTQYF
>TRBV28|many
CASSFHGRVPYEQYF
>TRBV30|few
CAWSGWGGLAYEQYF
>TRBV6-1|few
CANPFGDRGILSLRGLFF
>TRBV7-2|few
CASSLSPNSPLHF
>TRBV30|many
CAWSVGGTEAFF
>TRBV7-2|few
CASSLELDGRVRNEQYF
>TRBV28|few
CASSTPRGPGNQPQHF
>TRBV30|.
CAWSQGAGGELFF
>TRBV4-1|.
CASSQVLADFYEQYF
>TRBV5-6|.
CASAKTGLIEPNYGYTF
>TRBV9|few
CASSPGPRSNQPQHF
>TRBV19|.
CASSINRDHSNQPQHF
>TRBV7-2|.
CASTPTSPQYEQYF
>TRBV7-2|few
CASSLEVYSNQPQHF
>TRBV28|.
CASRKRALQGEFF
>TRBV29-1|.
CSVEETGGLAEAFF